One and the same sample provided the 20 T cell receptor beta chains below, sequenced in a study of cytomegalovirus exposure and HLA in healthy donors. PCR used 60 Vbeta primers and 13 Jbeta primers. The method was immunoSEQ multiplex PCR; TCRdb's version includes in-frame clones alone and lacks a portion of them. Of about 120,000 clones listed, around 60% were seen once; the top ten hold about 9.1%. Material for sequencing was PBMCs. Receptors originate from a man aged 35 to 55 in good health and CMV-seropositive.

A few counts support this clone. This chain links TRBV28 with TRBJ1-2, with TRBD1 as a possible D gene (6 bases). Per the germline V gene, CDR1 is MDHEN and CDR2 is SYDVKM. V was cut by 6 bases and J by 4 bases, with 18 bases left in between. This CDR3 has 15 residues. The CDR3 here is CASRTGTSAGYGYTF. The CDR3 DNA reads TGTGCCAGCAGGACCGGGACATCCGCCGGCTATGGCTACACCTTC.

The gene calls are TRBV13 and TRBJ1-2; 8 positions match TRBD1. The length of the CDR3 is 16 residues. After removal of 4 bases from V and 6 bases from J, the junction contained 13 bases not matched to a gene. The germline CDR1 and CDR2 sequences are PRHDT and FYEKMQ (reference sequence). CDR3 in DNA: TGTGCCAGCAGCTGGGGGGCCAGGGGGCTAGGAGATGGCTACACCTTC. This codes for CASSWGARGLGDGYTF.

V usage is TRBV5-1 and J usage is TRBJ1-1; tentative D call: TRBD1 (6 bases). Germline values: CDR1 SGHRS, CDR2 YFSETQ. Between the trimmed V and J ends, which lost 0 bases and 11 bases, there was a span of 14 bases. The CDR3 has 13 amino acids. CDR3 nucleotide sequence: TGCGCCAGCAGCTTGGAGGGGGGGGCAGACGCTTTCTTT. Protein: CASSLEGGADAFF.

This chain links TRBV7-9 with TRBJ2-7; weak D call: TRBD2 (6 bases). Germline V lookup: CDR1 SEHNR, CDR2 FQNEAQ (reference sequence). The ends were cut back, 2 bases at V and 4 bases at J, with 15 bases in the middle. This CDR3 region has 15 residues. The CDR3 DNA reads TGTGCCAGCAGCTTATCAGGAGGGGCCGGGTACGAGCAGTACTTC. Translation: CASSLSGGAGYEQYF.

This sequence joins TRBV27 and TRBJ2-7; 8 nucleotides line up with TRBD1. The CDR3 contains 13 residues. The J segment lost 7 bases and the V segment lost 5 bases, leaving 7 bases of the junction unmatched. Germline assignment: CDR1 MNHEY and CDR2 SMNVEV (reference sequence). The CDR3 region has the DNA TGTGCCAGCAGTCGGCGGACAGGGCGGGAGCAGTACTTC. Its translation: CASSRRTGREQYF.

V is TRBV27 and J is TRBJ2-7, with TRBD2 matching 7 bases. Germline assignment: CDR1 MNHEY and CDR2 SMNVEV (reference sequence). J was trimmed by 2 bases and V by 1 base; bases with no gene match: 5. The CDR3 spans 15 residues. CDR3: CASSLFAGDAYEQYF. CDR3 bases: TGTGCCAGCAGTTTATTTGCGGGGGACGCCTACGAGCAGTACTTC.

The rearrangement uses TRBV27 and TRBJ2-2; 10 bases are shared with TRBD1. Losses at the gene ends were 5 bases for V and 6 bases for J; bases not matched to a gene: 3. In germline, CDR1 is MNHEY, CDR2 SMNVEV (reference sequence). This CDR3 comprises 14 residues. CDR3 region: CASSPGQGPGELFF. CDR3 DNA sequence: TGTGCCAGCAGTCCGGGACAGGGGCCCGGGGAGCTGTTTTTT.

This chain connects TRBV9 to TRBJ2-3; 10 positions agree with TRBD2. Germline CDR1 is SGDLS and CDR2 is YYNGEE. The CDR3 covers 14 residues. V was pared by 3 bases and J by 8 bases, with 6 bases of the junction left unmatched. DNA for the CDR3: TGTGCCAGCAGCGCAGGACTAGCGGAGTTTACGCAGTATTTT. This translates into CASSAGLAEFTQYF.

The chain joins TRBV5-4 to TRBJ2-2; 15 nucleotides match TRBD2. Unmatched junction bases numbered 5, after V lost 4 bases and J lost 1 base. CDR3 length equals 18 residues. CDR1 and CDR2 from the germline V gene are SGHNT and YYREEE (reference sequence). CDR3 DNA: TGTGCCAGCAGCCCCCCGGGACTAGCGGGGGGGAACACCGGGGAGCTGTTTTTT. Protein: CASSPPGLAGGNTGELFF. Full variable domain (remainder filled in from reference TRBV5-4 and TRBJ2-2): ETGVTQSPTHLIKTRGQQVTLRCSSQSGHNTVSWYQQALGQGPQFIFQYYREEENGRGNFPPRFSGLQFPNYSSELNVNALELDDSALYLCASSPPGLAGGNTGELFFGEGSRLTVL.

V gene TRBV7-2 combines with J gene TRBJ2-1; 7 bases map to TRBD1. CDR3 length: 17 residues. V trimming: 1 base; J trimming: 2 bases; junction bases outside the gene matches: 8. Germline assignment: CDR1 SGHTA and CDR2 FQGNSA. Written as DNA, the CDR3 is TGTGCCAGCAGCTTAGGCCGACAGGGTTGGACCTACAATGAGCAGTTCTTC. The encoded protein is CASSLGRQGWTYNEQFF. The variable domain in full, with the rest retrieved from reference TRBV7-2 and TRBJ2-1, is GAGVSQSPSNKVTEKGKDVELRCDPISGHTALYWYRQSLGQGLEFLIYFQGNSAPDKSGLPSDRFSAERTGGSVSTLTIQRTQQEDSAVYLCASSLGRQGWTYNEQFFGPGTRLTVL.

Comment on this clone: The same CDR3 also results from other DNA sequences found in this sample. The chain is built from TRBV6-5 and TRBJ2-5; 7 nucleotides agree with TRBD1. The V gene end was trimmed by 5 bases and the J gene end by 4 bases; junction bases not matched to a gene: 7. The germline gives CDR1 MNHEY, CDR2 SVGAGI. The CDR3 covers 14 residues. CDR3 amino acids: CASSITGVRETQYF. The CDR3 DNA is TGTGCCAGCAGTATTACAGGGGTCAGAGAGACCCAGTACTTC.

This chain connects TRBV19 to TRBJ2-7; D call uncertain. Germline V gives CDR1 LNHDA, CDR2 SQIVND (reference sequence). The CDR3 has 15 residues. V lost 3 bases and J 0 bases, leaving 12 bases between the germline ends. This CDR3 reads CASSIMAASSYEQYF. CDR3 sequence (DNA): TGTGCCAGTAGTATCATGGCAGCGAGCTCCTACGAGCAGTACTTC.

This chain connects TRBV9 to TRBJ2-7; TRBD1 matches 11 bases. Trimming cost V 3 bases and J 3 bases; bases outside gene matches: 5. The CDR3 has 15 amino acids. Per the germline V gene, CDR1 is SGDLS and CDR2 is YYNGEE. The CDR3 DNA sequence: TGTGCCAGCAGCGCTGGACAGGGGGCCTTCTACGAGCAGTACTTC. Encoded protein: CASSAGQGAFYEQYF.

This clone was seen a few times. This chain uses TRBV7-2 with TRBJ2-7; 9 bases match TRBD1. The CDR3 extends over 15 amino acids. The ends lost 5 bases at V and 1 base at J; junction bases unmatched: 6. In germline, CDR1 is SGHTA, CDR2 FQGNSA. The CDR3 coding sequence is TGTGCCAGCAGCACTTCCGGGACAGGGTCCTACGAGCAGTACTTC. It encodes CASSTSGTGSYEQYF.

The CDR3 region has the DNA TGTGCCAGCAGCGCACTAGCGGGAGGCACAGATACGCAGTATTTT. It is translated as CASSALAGGTDTQYF. The rearrangement uses TRBV7-6 and TRBJ2-3, with 11 bases identical to TRBD2. This CDR3 is 15 amino acids long. The germline CDR1 and CDR2 sequences are SGHVS and FNYEAQ. Germline trimming cut 5 bases from V and 1 base from J; bases unmatched to any gene: 2.

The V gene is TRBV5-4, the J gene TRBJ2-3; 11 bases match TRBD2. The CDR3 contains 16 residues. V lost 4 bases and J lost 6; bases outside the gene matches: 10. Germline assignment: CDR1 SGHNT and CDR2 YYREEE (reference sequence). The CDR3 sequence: CASSKIAGGPSDTQYF. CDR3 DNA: TGTGCCAGCAGCAAGATAGCGGGAGGGCCCTCGGATACGCAGTATTTT.

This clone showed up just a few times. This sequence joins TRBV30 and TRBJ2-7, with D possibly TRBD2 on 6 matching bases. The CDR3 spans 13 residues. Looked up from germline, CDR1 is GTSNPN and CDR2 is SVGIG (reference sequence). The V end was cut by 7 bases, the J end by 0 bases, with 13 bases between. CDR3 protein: CASREPSSYEQYF. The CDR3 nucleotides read TGTGCCTCCCGGGAGCCCAGCTCCTACGAGCAGTACTTC.

The chain's CDR3 is CAGRDRMYNEQFF. Here the CDR3 DNA reads TGTGCCGGAAGGGACAGGATGTACAATGAGCAGTTCTTC. The rearrangement joins TRBV6-1 to TRBJ2-1; 8 nucleotides line up with TRBD1. This CDR3 has 13 residues. Germline V gene data show CDR1 as MNHNS and CDR2 as SASEGT. With V trimmed by 11 bases and J by 4 bases, 7 bases remained unmatched.

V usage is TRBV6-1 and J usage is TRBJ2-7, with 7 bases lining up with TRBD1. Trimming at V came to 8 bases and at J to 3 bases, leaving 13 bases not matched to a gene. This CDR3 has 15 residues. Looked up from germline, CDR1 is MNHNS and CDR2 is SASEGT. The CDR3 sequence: CASWNSPGTDYEQYF. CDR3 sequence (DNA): TGTGCCAGCTGGAACTCGCCCGGGACAGACTACGAGCAGTACTTC.

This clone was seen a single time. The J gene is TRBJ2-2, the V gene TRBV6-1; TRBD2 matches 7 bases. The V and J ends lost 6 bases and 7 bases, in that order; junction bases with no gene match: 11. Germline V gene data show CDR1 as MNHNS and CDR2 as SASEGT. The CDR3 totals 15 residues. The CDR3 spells CASRESSSGDGELFF. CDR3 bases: TGTGCCAGCAGAGAATCGTCAAGCGGGGACGGGGAGCTGTTTTTT.